A selection of T cell receptor beta chains follows, all from one sample in a study of T cell repertoires in cytomegalovirus infection. TCRdb processed the reads anew with MiXCR; each CDR3 protein has one entry. The data hold 300,000 to 400,000 distinct CDR3 sequences, with about 28% observed a single time. Their target antigens are unknown. The specimen comprised cultured PBMCs, sampled from culture after CMV antigen stimulation. Source of these receptors: a human donor in good health (CMV status not recorded). Some clones in this sample may be carry-over from other donors' samples. Each CDR3 is given with its conserved first and last residue. Fields, in order: clone size, J gene, V gene, D gene, CDR3 DNA, CDR3 protein. D genes are given only for firm matches. Only part of the rows carry a size: once, few, many, or a class if the clone is expanded.

size: few; J: TRBJ1-5; V: TRBV2; D: -; DNA: TGTGCCAGCAGTGAAGCGCTTTGGGAGGGGGAGGATCAGCCCCAGCATTTT; CDR3: CASSEALWEGEDQPQHF
size: few; J: TRBJ1-1; V: TRBV18; D: -; DNA: TGTGCCAGCTCACCAGGGGCTGACACTGAAGCTTTCTTT; CDR3: CASSPGADTEAFF
size: few; J: TRBJ2-1; V: TRBV19; D: TRBD2; DNA: TGTGCCAGTAGTATAGGATTAGCGGGAGGGTCTCTGAGCTCCTACAATGAGCAGTTCTTC; CDR3: CASSIGLAGGSLSSYNEQFF
size: -; J: TRBJ1-1; V: TRBV4-2; D: TRBD1; DNA: TGTGCCAGCAGCCCAGGAGGGGGCAAGTACACTGAAGCTTTCTTT; CDR3: CASSPGGGKYTEAFF
size: few; J: TRBJ1-2; V: TRBV6-2/TRBV6-3; D: -; DNA: TGTGCCAGCAGTTACAACCTTCGAGGGTCTCCGCTGGGCTACACCTTC; CDR3: CASSYNLRGSPLGYTF
size: -; J: TRBJ1-5; V: TRBV6-6; D: -; DNA: TGTGCCAGCAGTTTACTCAGGGGCGGCAATCAGCCCCAGCATTTT; CDR3: CASSLLRGGNQPQHF
size: few; J: TRBJ1-3; V: TRBV12-5; D: TRBD1; DNA: TGTGCTAGTGGTTTGGTACGGGACAGGGGGCTCTCTGGAAACACCATATATTTT; CDR3: CASGLVRDRGLSGNTIYF
size: few; J: TRBJ2-7; V: TRBV4-1; D: -; DNA: TGCGCCAGCAGCCAAGAGGTACAGGGACCCTACGAGCAGTACTTC; CDR3: CASSQEVQGPYEQYF
size: -; J: TRBJ1-6; V: TRBV7-2; D: -; DNA: TGTGCCAGCAGCTTATCGCGGGGGCGTGTGAATTCACCCCTCCACTTT; CDR3: CASSLSRGRVNSPLHF
size: few; J: TRBJ2-1; V: TRBV7-2; D: -; DNA: TGTGCCAGCAGCGAAGTTTCGGTACTCGGTGAGCAGTTCTTC; CDR3: CASSEVSVLGEQFF
size: few; J: TRBJ1-1; V: TRBV6-5; D: -; DNA: TGTGCCAGCAGTCGACAGACGAACACTGAAGCTTTCTTT; CDR3: CASSRQTNTEAFF
size: -; J: TRBJ2-1; V: TRBV4-2; D: -; DNA: TGTGCCAGCAGCCAAAGTCTAATTTACAATGAGCAGTTCTTC; CDR3: CASSQSLIYNEQFF
size: -; J: TRBJ2-7; V: TRBV29-1; D: TRBD2; DNA: TGCAGCGGAGGGACAGGCGGACGGACTAGCGGGGGCCCCACTCACTCCTACGAGCAGTACTTC; CDR3: CSGGTGGRTSGGPTHSYEQYF
size: few; J: TRBJ2-1; V: TRBV4-1; D: -; DNA: TGCGCCAGCAGCCAAGCCAATGAGCAGTTCTTC; CDR3: CASSQANEQFF
size: -; J: TRBJ1-2; V: TRBV10-3; D: TRBD1; DNA: TGTGCCATCGGACCACGGGACAGATCTAACTATGGCTACACCTTC; CDR3: CAIGPRDRSNYGYTF
size: few; J: TRBJ2-5; V: TRBV2; D: -; DNA: TGTGCCAGCCAGCGCAACGAAGAGACCCAGTACTTC; CDR3: CASQRNEETQYF
size: -; J: TRBJ1-1; V: TRBV12-3/TRBV12-4; D: TRBD1; DNA: TGTGCCAGCAGACACAGGGGCCTGAGCACTGAAGCTTTCTTT; CDR3: CASRHRGLSTEAFF
size: -; J: TRBJ2-1; V: TRBV6-6; D: -; DNA: TGTGCCAGCAGTTACTCGACCCTTCTCGCGGACAATGAGCAGTTCTTC; CDR3: CASSYSTLLADNEQFF
size: few; J: TRBJ2-5; V: TRBV4-2; D: TRBD2; DNA: TGTGCCAGCAGCCAAGAGGGCCCACTAGCGACCCAAGAGACCCAGTACTTC; CDR3: CASSQEGPLATQETQYF
size: many; J: TRBJ2-5; V: TRBV7-8; D: -; DNA: TGTGCCAGCAGCTTAGCGGTCGGGCAAGAGACCCAGTACTTC; CDR3: CASSLAVGQETQYF
size: -; J: TRBJ2-3; V: TRBV3-1; D: -; DNA: TGTGCCAGCAGCCAAGTCACCGGGGCCGGCAGCCGGTTGACAGATACGCAGTATTTT; CDR3: CASSQVTGAGSRLTDTQYF
size: few; J: TRBJ2-5; V: TRBV12-3/TRBV12-4; D: -; DNA: TGTGCCAGCAGTCCAGGGTGGACCCAGTACTTC; CDR3: CASSPGWTQYF
size: -; J: TRBJ2-6; V: TRBV9; D: -; DNA: TGTGCCAGCAGCCCCTTCACTGGGGCCAACGTCCTGACTTTC; CDR3: CASSPFTGANVLTF
size: few; J: TRBJ1-5; V: TRBV15; D: -; DNA: TGTGCCACCAGCAAAGACAGCGGGGCTAGCCAGCCCCAGCATTTT; CDR3: CATSKDSGASQPQHF
size: many; J: TRBJ2-5; V: TRBV7-2; D: TRBD1; DNA: TGTGCCAGCAGCCCCGACAGGGTCCAAGAGACCCAGTACTTC; CDR3: CASSPDRVQETQYF
size: many; J: TRBJ2-7; V: TRBV7-2; D: TRBD1; DNA: TGTGCCAGCAGCTTCTGGACAGGGAGGTCTTCCGAGCAGTACTTC; CDR3: CASSFWTGRSSEQYF
size: many; J: TRBJ2-7; V: TRBV5-1; D: TRBD2; DNA: TGCGCCAGCAGCTTGGAGGGTGCCGGGAGGGCCGGGAACGAGCAGTACTTC; CDR3: CASSLEGAGRAGNEQYF
size: many; J: TRBJ1-1; V: TRBV2; D: TRBD1; DNA: TGTGCCAGCAGTTTGACAGGGGGAGGCTTGAGTGAAGCTTTCTTT; CDR3: CASSLTGGGLSEAFF
size: -; J: TRBJ2-7; V: TRBV7-4; D: -; DNA: TGTGCCAGCAGCTTAAGGAGGGGGCTGCTCTACGAGCAGTACTTC; CDR3: CASSLRRGLLYEQYF
size: -; J: TRBJ1-3; V: TRBV9; D: -; DNA: TGTGCCAGCAGCGAGGGGGGAGGAGGCACCATATATTTT; CDR3: CASSEGGGGTIYF
size: -; J: TRBJ2-1; V: TRBV7-6; D: TRBD2; DNA: TGTGCCAGCAGCTTAGGGAGCGGGAATTCCGGCGAGCAGTTCTTC; CDR3: CASSLGSGNSGEQFF
size: -; J: TRBJ2-3; V: TRBV15; D: TRBD2; DNA: TGTGCCACCAGCAGAGATCTAGCGGGAATGATCACAGATACGCAGTATTTT; CDR3: CATSRDLAGMITDTQYF
size: -; J: TRBJ1-1; V: TRBV11-2; D: -; DNA: TGTGCCAGCAGCACCTCAGAATCACCTAACACTGAAGCTTTCTTT; CDR3: CASSTSESPNTEAFF
size: many; J: TRBJ2-1; V: TRBV7-8; D: -; DNA: TGTGCCAGTCCGCTTCCGTGGGACTGGTTCGTGGAGAACTACAATGAGCAGTTCTTC; CDR3: CASPLPWDWFVENYNEQFF
size: -; J: TRBJ2-7; V: TRBV11-2; D: -; DNA: TGTGCCAGCAGCAAAGTACCCTCAGTTTCCTACGAGCAGTACTTC; CDR3: CASSKVPSVSYEQYF
size: few; J: TRBJ2-1; V: TRBV6-1; D: -; DNA: TGTGCCGGAGACTCTTGGAACAATGAGCAGTTCTTC; CDR3: CAGDSWNNEQFF
size: many; J: TRBJ1-5; V: TRBV20-1; D: TRBD1; DNA: TGCAGTGCTAGAGGGACCGGGACAGGGAGGATCGGGAGCAATCAGCCCCAGCATTTT; CDR3: CSARGTGTGRIGSNQPQHF
size: few; J: TRBJ2-5; V: TRBV12-3/TRBV12-4; D: -; DNA: TGTGCCAGCAGTGTAGCGGTAGAGACCCAGTACTTC; CDR3: CASSVAVETQYF